One sample yielded the 25 T cell receptor beta chains listed below, sequenced in a study of T cell changes during pregnancy in multiple sclerosis. Method: immunoSEQ multiplex PCR; TCRdb's copy keeps in-frame clones and lacks some. This sample has 23,000 or so clones; roughly 86% occur once, and the top ten carry about 13%. Material: CD8+ T cells from peripheral blood mononuclear cells, obtained in the first trimester of pregnancy. The receptors derive from a female donor in good health, enrolled as a control in a pregnancy study.

J is TRBJ2-2 and V is TRBV29-1; the D is unclear. V was clipped by 4 bases and J by 7 bases, with 7 bases between them. This CDR3 is built from 11 residues. Germline CDR1 SQVTM, CDR2 ANQGSEA. CDR3 in amino acids: CSVGFSGELFF. For the CDR3, the DNA is TGCAGCGTTGGTTTCAGCGGGGAGCTGTTTTTT.

CDR3 protein: CASSLSPGEQFF. CDR3 DNA sequence: TGTGCCAGCAGTTTGTCCCCGGGTGAGCAGTTCTTC. The chain has TRBV27 and TRBJ2-1; D remains ambiguous. V lost 3 bases and J lost 9, with 9 bases in between. CDR1 is MNHEY and CDR2 is SMNVEV in the germline V gene (reference sequence). CDR3 size: 12 residues.

The chain employs TRBV6-4 and TRBJ2-1; 9 nucleotides align to TRBD2. The CDR3 extends over 16 amino acids. V was clipped by 0 bases and J by 6 bases; unmatched bases: 6. Germline CDR1 is MRHNA and CDR2 is SNTAGT. CDR3 loop: CASSDSRTSDRNEQFF. DNA for the CDR3: TGTGCCAGCAGTGACTCGAGGACTAGCGACCGCAATGAGCAGTTCTTC.

This clone occurred once. The chain couples TRBV6-4 to TRBJ2-7; 10 nucleotides match TRBD2. With V trimmed by 4 bases and J by 5 bases, 14 bases remained unmatched. The CDR3 totals 17 residues. The germline gives CDR1 MRHNA, CDR2 SNTAGT. The CDR3 sequence is CASSVLAGSPFPHEQYF. The CDR3 DNA follows: TGTGCCAGCAGTGTACTAGCGGGAAGTCCCTTCCCTCACGAGCAGTACTTC.

The genes are TRBV15 and TRBJ2-5; TRBD2 matches 11 bases. Germline V gives CDR1 LNHNV, CDR2 YYDKDF (reference sequence). With V trimmed by 0 bases and J by 5 bases, 2 bases remained unmatched. This CDR3 region has 15 residues. This CDR3 is CATSRDTSGSETQYF. CDR3 in DNA: TGTGCCACCAGCAGAGATACTAGCGGGAGCGAGACCCAGTACTTC.

CDR3 protein: CASSLKSGGVYGYTF. CDR3 coding DNA: TGTGCCAGCAGCTTAAAGTCGGGGGGAGTCTATGGCTACACCTTC. This chain connects TRBV5-8 to TRBJ1-2; D is perhaps TRBD1 (5 bases). Germline assignment: CDR1 SGHTS and CDR2 YDEGEE. The CDR3 runs 15 residues. Trimming stripped 2 bases from V and 4 bases from J, with 15 bases between. The variable domain in full, with the rest retrieved from reference TRBV5-8 and TRBJ1-2, is EAGVTQSPTHLIKTRGQQATLRCSPISGHTSVYWYQQALGLGLQFLLWYDEGEERNRGNFPPRFSGRQFPNYSSELNVNALELEDSALYLCASSLKSGGVYGYTFGSGTRLTVV.

This sequence joins TRBV2 and TRBJ1-1, with D possibly matching TRBD1 (6 bases). Trimming took off 6 bases at V and 1 base at J, with 21 bases between the two ends. The CDR3 has 17 amino acids. CDR1 and CDR2 from the germline V gene are SNHLY and FYNNEI. In nucleotides, the CDR3 is TGTGCCAGCAGCATATACAGACGTGGGGGCCGGAACACTGAAGCTTTCTTT. Translated: CASSIYRRGGRNTEAFF.

The chain uses TRBV6-1 and TRBJ1-6; D gene unclear. The CDR3 sequence is 17 residues long. CDR1 is MNHNS and CDR2 is SASEGT in the germline V gene. V lost 0 bases, J lost 0 bases, and 9 bases lay in between. In DNA, the CDR3 is TGTGCCAGCAGTGAAGCATGGTCGAGCTCCTATAATTCACCCCTCCACTTT. This codes for CASSEAWSSSYNSPLHF.

The chain joins TRBV28 to TRBJ2-5; 7 bases line up with TRBD2. In germline, CDR1 is MDHEN, CDR2 SYDVKM. The CDR3 loop spans 16 amino acids. Trimming at V came to 5 bases and at J to 4 bases, leaving 13 bases not matched to a gene. CDR3 amino acids: CASSSGTHPLGETQYF. The CDR3 nucleotides read TGTGCCAGCAGTAGCGGGACGCACCCCCTGGGAGAGACCCAGTACTTC.

The chain combines TRBV11-2 with TRBJ2-3, with a tentative D call TRBD2 (5 bases). The CDR3 loop spans 15 amino acids. Germline V gene sequence: CDR1 SGHAT, CDR2 FQNNGV. V was clipped by 3 bases and J by 4 bases, with 14 bases between them. The CDR3 bases are TGTGCCAGCAGCTTTCAAGGACTTAGCCCAGATACGCAGTATTTT. This gives the protein CASSFQGLSPDTQYF.

A single count supports this clone. The chain uses TRBV19 and TRBJ1-2; no clear D. The CDR3 spans 15 residues. Germline CDR1 reads LNHDA; CDR2 reads SQIVND (reference sequence). Trimming pared 3 bases from V and 3 bases from J, leaving 14 bases between. The CDR3 spells CASSMRRDLDYGYTF. CDR3 DNA: TGTGCCAGTAGTATGCGGCGGGATTTGGACTATGGCTACACCTTC.

The V and J genes are TRBV7-9 and TRBJ1-2; 7 bases match TRBD1. Germline values: CDR1 SEHNR, CDR2 FQNEAQ (reference sequence). V lost 2 bases, J lost 6 bases, and 12 bases stayed unmatched. CDR3 size: 16 residues. CDR3 nucleotides: TGTGCCAGCAGCTTAACTACAGGGGCCCCCAAGCATGGCTACACCTTC. It codes for CASSLTTGAPKHGYTF.

CDR3 DNA sequence: TGTGCCAGCAGCTTAATAGGAAGAGGGGGCGATGGCTACACCTTC. Translation gives CASSLIGRGGDGYTF. This sequence joins TRBV7-2 and TRBJ1-2; 7 bases are shared with TRBD1. Looked up from germline, CDR1 is SGHTA and CDR2 is FQGNSA. J was trimmed by 6 bases and V by 2 bases; bases with no gene match: 9. The CDR3 runs 15 residues. The variable domain in full, completed from reference TRBV7-2 and TRBJ1-2, reads GAGVSQSPSNKVTEKGKDVELRCDPISGHTALYWYRQSLGQGLEFLIYFQGNSAPDKSGLPSDRFSAERTGGSVSTLTIQRTQQEDSAVYLCASSLIGRGGDGYTFGSGTRLTVV.

The V call is TRBV28, the J call TRBJ1-2, with D unclear. Germline V CDR1 and CDR2: MDHEN, SYDVKM. The CDR3 totals 11 residues. Trimming took off 6 bases at V and 4 bases at J, with 6 bases between the two ends. DNA of the CDR3: TGTGCCAGCAGGGAGGGCTATGGCTACACCTTC. It codes for CASREGYGYTF.

V gene TRBV30 combines with J gene TRBJ1-1; 8 nucleotides align to TRBD1. Germline V lookup: CDR1 GTSNPN, CDR2 SVGIG (reference sequence). CDR3 length: 14 amino acids. Trimming took 0 bases from V and 1 from J; bases not matched to a gene: 1. The CDR3 sequence is CAWSVGTGNTEAFF. Written as DNA, the CDR3 is TGTGCCTGGAGTGTAGGGACAGGGAACACTGAAGCTTTCTTT.

The chain recombines TRBV6-5 with TRBJ2-1; tentatively, D is TRBD2 (5 bases). Germline CDR1 is MNHEY and CDR2 is SVGAGI. This CDR3 has 12 residues. The V gene lost 8 bases and the J gene lost 7 bases, with 12 bases spanning the gap. The DNA of the CDR3 is TGTGCCAGCGGGGAGTCTAAAAATGAGCAGTTCTTC. Protein sequence: CASGESKNEQFF.

The J gene is TRBJ1-2, the V gene TRBV28, with 7 bases lining up with TRBD1. Germline CDR1 is MDHEN and CDR2 is SYDVKM. Trimming took 2 bases from V and 0 from J; bases not matched to a gene: 0. The CDR3 is 14 residues long. The CDR3, as DNA: TGTGCCAGCAGTTTAGGACAGGCTAACTATGGCTACACCTTC. Encoded protein: CASSLGQANYGYTF.

The sample holds many counts of this clone. Other DNA sequences in the same sample also yield this CDR3. The genes are TRBV6-4 and TRBJ2-3, with 10 bases aligning to TRBD2. CDR1 is MRHNA and CDR2 is SNTAGT in the germline V gene. The J segment lost 9 bases and the V segment lost 5 bases, leaving 11 bases of the junction unmatched. The CDR3 has 15 residues. The CDR3 DNA follows: TGTGCCAGCAGTCCCCTAGCGGGGGACCACGGGACGCAGTATTTT. Protein sequence: CASSPLAGDHGTQYF.

The V call is TRBV28, the J call TRBJ2-7; 8 positions match TRBD2. This CDR3 spans 15 amino acids. The germline gives CDR1 MDHEN, CDR2 SYDVKM. Germline trimming cut 6 bases from V and 2 bases from J; bases unmatched to any gene: 9. The CDR3 region has the DNA TGTGCCAGCAGACTAGGACTAGCTCCTACCTACGAGCAGTACTTC. It yields the protein CASRLGLAPTYEQYF.

This clone was observed a few times. The V gene is TRBV2, the J gene TRBJ2-4; 12 bases align to TRBD2. V lost 7 bases and J lost 7; bases outside the gene matches: 11. Per germline, CDR1 SNHLY and CDR2 FYNNEI. There are 16 residues in the CDR3. The CDR3 DNA reads as TGTGCCAGCAATCCCCTAGCGGGGGGGCCCTCGAACATTCAGTACTTC. Translation: CASNPLAGGPSNIQYF.

The rearrangement joins TRBV5-1 to TRBJ2-2; TRBD1 agrees at 9 bases. The germline gives CDR1 SGHRS, CDR2 YFSETQ. This CDR3 spans 19 amino acids. Germline trimming cut 2 bases from V and 3 bases from J; bases unmatched to any gene: 14. The chain's CDR3 is CASSFEISRDREDTGELFF. In DNA form, the CDR3 reads TGCGCCAGCAGCTTCGAAATCTCCCGGGACAGGGAAGACACCGGGGAGCTGTTTTTT.

This rearrangement joins TRBV19 to TRBJ1-1; TRBD1 is a possible D gene (6 bases). V lost 1 base and J lost 4, with 13 bases in between. The CDR3 has 15 residues. In germline, CDR1 is LNHDA, CDR2 SQIVND (reference sequence). CDR3 sequence: CASSIGGGGTTEAFF. The CDR3 bases are TGTGCCAGTAGTATAGGGGGGGGCGGGACCACTGAAGCTTTCTTT.

The chain carries TRBV19 and TRBJ2-7, with D hard to call. From germline, CDR1 is LNHDA and CDR2 SQIVND (reference sequence). The length of the CDR3 is 14 residues. The V and J ends lost 2 bases and 2 bases respectively, with 10 bases between them. The CDR3 spells CASSIHDSTYEQYF. The CDR3 nucleotides are TGTGCCAGTAGTATACACGACTCCACCTACGAGCAGTACTTC.

Comments on this clone: A junction boundary mismatches the germline segment, possibly from a read error. The chain has TRBV4-3 and TRBJ2-4, with D perhaps matching TRBD2 (6 bases). The CDR3 extends over 11 amino acids. Germline V gene sequence: CDR1 LGHNA, CDR2 YSLEER. CDR3 sequence (DNA): TGCGCCAGCAGCGTACAGGCGGGGTTAGGGTTC. It yields the protein CASSVQAGLGF.

The V and J genes are TRBV2 and TRBJ2-3; perhaps TRBD1 as D (5 bases). CDR3 length: 15 amino acids. The germline gives CDR1 SNHLY, CDR2 FYNNEI. The germline V and J ends were trimmed by 0 bases and 6 bases, with 13 bases remaining between them. The CDR3 nucleotides read TGTGCCAGCAGTGAAGCAGGAAGGGGCGTGGATACGCAGTATTTT. Amino acids: CASSEAGRGVDTQYF.